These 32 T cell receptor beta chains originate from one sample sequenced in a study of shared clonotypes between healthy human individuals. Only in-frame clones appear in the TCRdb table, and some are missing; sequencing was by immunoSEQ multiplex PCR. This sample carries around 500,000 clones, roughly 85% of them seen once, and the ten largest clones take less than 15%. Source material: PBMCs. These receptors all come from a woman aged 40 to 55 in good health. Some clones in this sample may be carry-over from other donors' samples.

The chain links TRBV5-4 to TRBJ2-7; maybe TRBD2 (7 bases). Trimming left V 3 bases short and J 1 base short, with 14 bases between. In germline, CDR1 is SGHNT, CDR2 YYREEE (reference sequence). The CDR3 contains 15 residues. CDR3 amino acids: CASSYRGGASYEQYF. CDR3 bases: TGTGCCAGCAGCTACCGAGGGGGGGCGTCCTACGAGCAGTACTTC.

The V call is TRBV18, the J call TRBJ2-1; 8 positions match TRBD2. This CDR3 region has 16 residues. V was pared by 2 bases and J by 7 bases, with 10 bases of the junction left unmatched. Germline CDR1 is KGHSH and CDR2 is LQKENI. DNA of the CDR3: TGTGCCAGCTCACCAACAGCGGGAGCAGTAATGAATGAGCAGTTCTTC. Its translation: CASSPTAGAVMNEQFF.

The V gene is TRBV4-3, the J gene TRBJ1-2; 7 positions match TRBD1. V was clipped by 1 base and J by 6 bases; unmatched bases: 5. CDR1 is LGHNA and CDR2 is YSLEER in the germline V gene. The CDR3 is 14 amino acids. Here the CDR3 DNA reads TGCGCCAGCAGCCAAGTACAGGGGAACAATGGCTACACCTTC. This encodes CASSQVQGNNGYTF.

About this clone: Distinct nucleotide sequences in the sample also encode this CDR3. In DNA form, the CDR3 reads TGTGCCAGCAGTTACTCGGGTAGCACAGATACGCAGTATTTT. Translated: CASSYSGSTDTQYF. V usage is TRBV6-5 and J usage is TRBJ2-3; no clear D gene. The CDR3 consists of 14 residues. The germline V and J ends were trimmed by 0 bases and 0 bases, with 4 bases remaining between them. Germline assignment: CDR1 MNHEY and CDR2 SVGAGI.

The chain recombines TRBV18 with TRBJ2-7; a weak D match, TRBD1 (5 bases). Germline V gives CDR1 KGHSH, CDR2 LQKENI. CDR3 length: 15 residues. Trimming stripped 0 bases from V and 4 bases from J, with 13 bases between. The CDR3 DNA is TGTGCCAGCTCACCACCGGGGAAGGGGCAGTACGAGCAGTACTTC. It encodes CASSPPGKGQYEQYF.

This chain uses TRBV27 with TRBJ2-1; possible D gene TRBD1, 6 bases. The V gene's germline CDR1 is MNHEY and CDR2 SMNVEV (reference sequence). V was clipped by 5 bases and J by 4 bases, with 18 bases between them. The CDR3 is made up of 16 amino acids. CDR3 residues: CASSPRGSAGYNEQFF. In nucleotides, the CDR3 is TGTGCCAGCAGTCCGAGGGGGTCTGCAGGTTACAATGAGCAGTTCTTC.

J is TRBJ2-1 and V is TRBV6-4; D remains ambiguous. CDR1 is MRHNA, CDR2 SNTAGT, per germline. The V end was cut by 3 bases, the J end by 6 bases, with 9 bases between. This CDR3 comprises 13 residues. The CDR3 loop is CASSEWVANEQFF. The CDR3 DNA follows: TGTGCCAGCAGTGAGTGGGTAGCCAATGAGCAGTTCTTC.

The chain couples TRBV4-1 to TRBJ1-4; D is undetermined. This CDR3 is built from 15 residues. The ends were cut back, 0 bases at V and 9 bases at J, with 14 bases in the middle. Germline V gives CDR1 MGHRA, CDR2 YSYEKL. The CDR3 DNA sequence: TGCGCCAGCAGCCAAGATTGGAACTCGGCCCAAAAACTGTTTTTT. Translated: CASSQDWNSAQKLFF.

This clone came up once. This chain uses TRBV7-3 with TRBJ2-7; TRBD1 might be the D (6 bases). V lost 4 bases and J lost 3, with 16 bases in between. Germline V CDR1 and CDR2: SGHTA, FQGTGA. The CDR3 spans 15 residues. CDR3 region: CASSSGALVCYEQYF. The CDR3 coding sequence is TGTGCCAGCAGCTCAGGGGCGCTGGTCTGCTACGAGCAGTACTTC.

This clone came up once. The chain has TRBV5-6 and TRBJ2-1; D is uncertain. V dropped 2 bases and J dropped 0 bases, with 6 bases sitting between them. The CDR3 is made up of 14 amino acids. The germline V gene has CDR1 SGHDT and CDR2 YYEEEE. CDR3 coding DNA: TGTGCCAGCAGCTTCTTCAGCTCCTACAATGAGCAGTTCTTC. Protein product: CASSFFSSYNEQFF.

As DNA, the CDR3 is TGTGCCAGTAGCCCCTTCCGCTGGGACATAGCTAACTATGGCTACACCTTC. Translation: CASSPFRWDIANYGYTF. J is TRBJ1-2 and V is TRBV19, with a possible D match to TRBD1 (6 bases). CDR3 size: 17 residues. V gave up 6 bases and J gave up 0 bases, with 20 bases separating them. Germline V gene lookup returns CDR1 LNHDA and CDR2 SQIVND (reference sequence).

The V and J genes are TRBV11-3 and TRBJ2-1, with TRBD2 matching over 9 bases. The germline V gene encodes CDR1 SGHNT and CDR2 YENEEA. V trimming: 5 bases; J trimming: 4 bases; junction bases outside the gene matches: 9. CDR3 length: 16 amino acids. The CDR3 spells CASSPRRTSDYNEQFF. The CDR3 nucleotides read TGTGCCAGCAGCCCCCGTCGGACTAGCGATTACAATGAGCAGTTCTTC.

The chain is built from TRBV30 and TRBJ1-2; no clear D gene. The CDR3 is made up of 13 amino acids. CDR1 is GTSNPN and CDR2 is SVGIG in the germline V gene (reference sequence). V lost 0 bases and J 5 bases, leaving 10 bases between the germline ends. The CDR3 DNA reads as TGTGCCTGGAGTGTTCAACGGATTTATGGCTACACCTTC. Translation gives CAWSVQRIYGYTF.

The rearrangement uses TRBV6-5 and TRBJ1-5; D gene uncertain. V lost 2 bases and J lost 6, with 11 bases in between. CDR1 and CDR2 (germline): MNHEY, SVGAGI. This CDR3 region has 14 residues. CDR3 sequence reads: CASSYDRKGQPQHF. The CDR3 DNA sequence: TGTGCCAGCAGTTACGACCGGAAGGGTCAGCCCCAGCATTTT.

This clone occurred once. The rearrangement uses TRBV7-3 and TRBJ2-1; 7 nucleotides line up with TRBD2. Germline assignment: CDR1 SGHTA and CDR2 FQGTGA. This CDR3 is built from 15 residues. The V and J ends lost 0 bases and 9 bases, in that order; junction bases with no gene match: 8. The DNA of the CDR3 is TGTGCCAGCAGCTTAACTGGGGGGGTGAACGCTGAGCAGTTCTTC. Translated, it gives CASSLTGGVNAEQFF.

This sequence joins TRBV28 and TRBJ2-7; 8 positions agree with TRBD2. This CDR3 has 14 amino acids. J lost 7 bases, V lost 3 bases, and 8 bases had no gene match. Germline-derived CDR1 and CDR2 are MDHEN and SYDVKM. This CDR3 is CASSFGGAAKEQYF. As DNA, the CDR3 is TGTGCCAGCAGTTTCGGGGGGGCCGCAAAAGAGCAGTACTTC. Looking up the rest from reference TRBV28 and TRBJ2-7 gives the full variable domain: DVKVTQSSRYLVKRTGEKVFLECVQDMDHENMFWYRQDPGLGLRLIYFSYDVKMKEKGDIPEGYSVSREKKERFSLILESASTNQTSMYLCASSFGGAAKEQYFGPGTRLTVT.

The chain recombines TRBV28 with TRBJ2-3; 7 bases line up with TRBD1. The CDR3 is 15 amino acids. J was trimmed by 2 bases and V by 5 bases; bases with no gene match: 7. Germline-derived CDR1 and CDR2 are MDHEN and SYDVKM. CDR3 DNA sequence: TGTGCCAGCAGTACACCGGGACAGTACACAGATACGCAGTATTTT. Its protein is CASSTPGQYTDTQYF.

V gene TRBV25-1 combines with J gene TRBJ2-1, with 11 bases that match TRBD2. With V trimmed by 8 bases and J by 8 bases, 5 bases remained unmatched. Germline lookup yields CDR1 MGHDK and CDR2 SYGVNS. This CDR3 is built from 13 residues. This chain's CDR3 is CASVAGGPHEQFF. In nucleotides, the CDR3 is TGTGCCAGCGTAGCGGGAGGGCCGCATGAGCAGTTCTTC.

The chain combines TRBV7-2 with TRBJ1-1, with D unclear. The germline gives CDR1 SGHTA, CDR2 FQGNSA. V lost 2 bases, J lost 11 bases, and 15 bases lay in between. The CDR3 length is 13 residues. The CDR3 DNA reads TGTGCCAGCAGCTTAACAGAGGCCTCGGGGGCTTTCTTT. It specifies CASSLTEASGAFF.

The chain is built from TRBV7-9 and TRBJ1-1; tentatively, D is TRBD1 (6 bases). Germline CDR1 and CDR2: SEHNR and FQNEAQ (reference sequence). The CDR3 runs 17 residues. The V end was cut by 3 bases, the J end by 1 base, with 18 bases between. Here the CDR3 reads CASSFPYRDVRNTEAFF. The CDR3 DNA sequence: TGTGCCAGCAGCTTTCCGTACAGGGATGTCCGGAACACTGAAGCTTTCTTT.

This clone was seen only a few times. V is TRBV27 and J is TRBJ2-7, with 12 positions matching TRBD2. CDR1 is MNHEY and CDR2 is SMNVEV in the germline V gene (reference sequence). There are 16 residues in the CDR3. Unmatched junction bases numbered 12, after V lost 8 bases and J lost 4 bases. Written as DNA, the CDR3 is TGTGCCAGCTCCTTGACTAGCGGGAGAGGGAGATACGAGCAGTACTTC. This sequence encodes CASSLTSGRGRYEQYF.

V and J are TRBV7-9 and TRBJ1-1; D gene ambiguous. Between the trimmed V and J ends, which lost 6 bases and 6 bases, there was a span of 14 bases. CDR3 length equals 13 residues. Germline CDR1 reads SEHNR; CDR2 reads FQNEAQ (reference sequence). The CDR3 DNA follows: TGTGCCAGCAGACCCCTGGCAGGATCTGAAGCTTTCTTT. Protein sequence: CASRPLAGSEAFF.

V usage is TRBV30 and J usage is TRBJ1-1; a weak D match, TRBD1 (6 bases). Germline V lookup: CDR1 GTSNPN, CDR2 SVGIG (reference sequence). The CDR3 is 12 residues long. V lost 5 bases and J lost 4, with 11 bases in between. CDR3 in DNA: TGTGCCTGGGGGGGAGGGGGCACTGAAGCTTTCTTT. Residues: CAWGGGGTEAFF.

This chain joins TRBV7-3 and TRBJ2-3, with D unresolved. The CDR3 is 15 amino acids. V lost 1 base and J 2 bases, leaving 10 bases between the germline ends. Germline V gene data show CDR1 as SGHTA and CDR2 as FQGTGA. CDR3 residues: CASSLKGRYTDTQYF. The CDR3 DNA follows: TGTGCCAGCAGCTTAAAAGGGCGGTACACAGATACGCAGTATTTT.

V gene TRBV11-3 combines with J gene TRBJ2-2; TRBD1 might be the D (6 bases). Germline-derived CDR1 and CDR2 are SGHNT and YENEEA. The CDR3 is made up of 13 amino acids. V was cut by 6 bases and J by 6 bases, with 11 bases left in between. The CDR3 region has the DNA TGTGCCAGCAGTTCACAGGGTGCCGGGGAGCTGTTTTTT. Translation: CASSSQGAGELFF. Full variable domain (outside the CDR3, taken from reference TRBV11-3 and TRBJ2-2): EAGVVQSPRYKIIEKKQPVAFWCNPISGHNTLYWYLQNLGQGPELLIRYENEEAVDDSQLPKDRFSAERLKGVDSTLKIQPAELGDSAVYLCASSSQGAGELFFGEGSRLTVL.

The CDR3 DNA is TGTGCCAGCAGTTATGTTGGGGGATATAGCAATCAGCCCCAGCATTTT. Translated, it gives CASSYVGGYSNQPQHF. The rearrangement uses TRBV28 and TRBJ1-5, with D maybe TRBD1 (5 bases). V was clipped by 4 bases and J by 0 bases, with 13 bases between them. This CDR3 is 16 amino acids long. Looked up from germline, CDR1 is MDHEN and CDR2 is SYDVKM. The full variable domain, its missing parts supplied by reference TRBV28 and TRBJ1-5, is DVKVTQSSRYLVKRTGEKVFLECVQDMDHENMFWYRQDPGLGLRLIYFSYDVKMKEKGDIPEGYSVSREKKERFSLILESASTNQTSMYLCASSYVGGYSNQPQHFGDGTRLSIL.

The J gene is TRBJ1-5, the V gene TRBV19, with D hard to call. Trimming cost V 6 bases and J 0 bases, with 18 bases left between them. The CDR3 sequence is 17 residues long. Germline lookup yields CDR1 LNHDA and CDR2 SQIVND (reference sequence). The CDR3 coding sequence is TGTGCCAGTAGCTCAACCTCTCCTGCGAATAGCAATCAGCCCCAGCATTTT. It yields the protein CASSSTSPANSNQPQHF.

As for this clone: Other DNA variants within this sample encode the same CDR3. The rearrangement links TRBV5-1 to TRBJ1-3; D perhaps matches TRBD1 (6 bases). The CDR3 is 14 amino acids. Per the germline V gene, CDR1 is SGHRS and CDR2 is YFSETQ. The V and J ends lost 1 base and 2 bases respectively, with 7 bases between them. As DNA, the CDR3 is TGCGCCAGCAGCTTGACAGGGACTGGAAACACCATATATTTT. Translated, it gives CASSLTGTGNTIYF.

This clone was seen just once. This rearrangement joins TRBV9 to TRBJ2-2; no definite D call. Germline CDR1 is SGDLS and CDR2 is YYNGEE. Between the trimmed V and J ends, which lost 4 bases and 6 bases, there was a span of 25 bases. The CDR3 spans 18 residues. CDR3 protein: CASSPRTRPPDLAGELFF. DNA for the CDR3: TGTGCCAGCAGCCCCCGGACGCGCCCCCCAGACCTCGCCGGGGAGCTGTTTTTT. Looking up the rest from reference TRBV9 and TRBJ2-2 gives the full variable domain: DSGVTQTPKHLITATGQRVTLRCSPRSGDLSVYWYQQSLDQGLQFLIQYYNGEERAKGNILERFSAQQFPDLHSELNLSSLELGDSALYFCASSPRTRPPDLAGELFFGEGSRLTVL.

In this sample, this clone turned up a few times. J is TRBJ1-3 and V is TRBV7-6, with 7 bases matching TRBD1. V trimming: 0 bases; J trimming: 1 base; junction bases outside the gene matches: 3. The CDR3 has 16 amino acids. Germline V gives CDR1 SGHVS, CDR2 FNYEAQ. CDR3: CASSLATGHSGNTIYF. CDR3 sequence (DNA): TGTGCCAGCAGCTTAGCGACAGGGCATTCTGGAAACACCATATATTTT.

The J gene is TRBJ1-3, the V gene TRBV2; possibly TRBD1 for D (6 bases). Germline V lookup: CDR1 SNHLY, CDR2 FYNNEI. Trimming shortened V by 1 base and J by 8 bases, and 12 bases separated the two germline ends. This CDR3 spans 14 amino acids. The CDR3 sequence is CASSEDRVRDTIYF. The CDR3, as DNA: TGTGCCAGCAGTGAAGACAGGGTTCGCGACACCATATATTTT.

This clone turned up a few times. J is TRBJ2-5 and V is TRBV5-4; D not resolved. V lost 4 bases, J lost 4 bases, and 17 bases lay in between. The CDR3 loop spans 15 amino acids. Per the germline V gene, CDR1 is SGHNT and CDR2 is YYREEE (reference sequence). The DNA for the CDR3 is TGTGCCAGCAGCCCCTTTATGAGTCCGGGAGAGACCCAGTACTTC. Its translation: CASSPFMSPGETQYF.